This entry lists 2 T cell receptor beta chains sequenced from one sample in a study of shared clonotypes between healthy human individuals. Generated by immunoSEQ multiplex PCR, the TCRdb table keeps only in-frame clones and is missing some. The sample yields a few million clones, 85% to 95% seen once. What was sequenced was naive CD4+ T cells from PBMCs. Subset defined: CD45RA+ positively selected. These receptor sequences come from a man in his late teens or twenties in good health. Some clones in this sample may be carry-over from other donors' samples.

The rearrangement joins TRBV15 to TRBJ2-3; a weak D match, TRBD2 (6 bases). This CDR3 region has 14 residues. Germline lookup yields CDR1 LNHNV and CDR2 YYDKDF (reference sequence). Trimming shortened V by 5 bases and J by 6 bases, and 15 bases separated the two germline ends. CDR3 amino acids: CATSLGGLTDTQYF. CDR3 nucleotides: TGTGCCACCAGCCTGGGGGGACTGACTGATACGCAGTATTTT.

The chain is built from TRBV28 and TRBJ2-1, with D unclear. The CDR3 length is 15 residues. Germline CDR1 MDHEN, CDR2 SYDVKM. Trimming shortened V by 6 bases and J by 8 bases, and 20 bases separated the two germline ends. CDR3 amino acids: CASRETWEGQHEQFF. CDR3 DNA sequence: TGTGCCAGCAGGGAAACGTGGGAAGGTCAACATGAGCAGTTCTTC.